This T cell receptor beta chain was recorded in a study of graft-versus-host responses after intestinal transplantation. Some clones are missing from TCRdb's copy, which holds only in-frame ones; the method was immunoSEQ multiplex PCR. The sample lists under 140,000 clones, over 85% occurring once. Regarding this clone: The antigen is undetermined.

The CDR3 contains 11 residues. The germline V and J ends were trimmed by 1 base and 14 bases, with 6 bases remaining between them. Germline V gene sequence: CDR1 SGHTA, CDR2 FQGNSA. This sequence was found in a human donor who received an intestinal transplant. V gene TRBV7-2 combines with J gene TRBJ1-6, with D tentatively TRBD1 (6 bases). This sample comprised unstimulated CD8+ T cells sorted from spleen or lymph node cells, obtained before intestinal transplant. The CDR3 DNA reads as TGTGCCAGCAGCTTAGACAGGGCCCTCCACTTT. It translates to CASSLDRALHF.